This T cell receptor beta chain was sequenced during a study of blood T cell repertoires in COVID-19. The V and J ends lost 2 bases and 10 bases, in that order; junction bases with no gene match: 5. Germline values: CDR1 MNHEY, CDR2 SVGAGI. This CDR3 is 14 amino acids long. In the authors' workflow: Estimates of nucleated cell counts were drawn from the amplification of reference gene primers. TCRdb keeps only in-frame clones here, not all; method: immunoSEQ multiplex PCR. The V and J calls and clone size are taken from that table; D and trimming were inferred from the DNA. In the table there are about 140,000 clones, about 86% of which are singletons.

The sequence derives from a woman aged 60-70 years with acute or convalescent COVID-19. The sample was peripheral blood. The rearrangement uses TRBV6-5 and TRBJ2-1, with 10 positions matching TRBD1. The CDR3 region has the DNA TGTGCCAGCAGTTACGGGACAGGGGTACGGGAGCAGTTCTTC. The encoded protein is CASSYGTGVREQFF.